This is a list of T cell receptor beta chains from one sample in a study of metastatic and nonmetastatic thyroid tumors. MiXCR was used by TCRdb to re-call the PCR reads. The sample lists more than 40,000 clones, 3.2% occurring once. Input material: blood. The receptors originated from a female donor with papillary thyroid cancer or a benign thyroid nodule (not recorded which). Some clones in this sample may be carry-over from other donors' samples. Both conserved end residues are part of each CDR3. A D gene is named only where the DNA matches it firmly. Some rows have no size entry. The others give once, few or many, or a class for an expanded clone.

TRBV15,TRBJ1-1,TRBD1,15,-,CATSRGDRDGTEAFF,TGTGCCACCAGCCGAGGAGACAGGGATGGAACTGAAGCTTTCTTT
TRBV20-1,TRBJ2-2,-,20,many,CSARYTGKAEPLLPTGELFF,TGCAGTGCTAGATATACAGGGAAGGCCGAACCACTGTTACCCACCGGGGAGCTGTTTTTT
TRBV15,TRBJ2-1,-,16,many,CATSRDWGDSYNEQFF,TGTGCCACCAGCAGAGATTGGGGGGACTCCTACAATGAGCAGTTCTTC
TRBV20-1,TRBJ2-1,TRBD2,21,many,CSARPLAGSSGIGSSYNEQFF,TGCAGTGCTAGACCTCTTGCGGGTTCTAGCGGGATCGGAAGCTCCTACAATGAGCAGTTCTTC
TRBV20-1,TRBJ2-5,TRBD2,18,many,CSARDISLAGGSTETQYF,TGCAGTGCTAGAGATATTAGCTTAGCGGGAGGATCTACCGAGACCCAGTACTTC
TRBV19,TRBJ2-1,TRBD1,15,many,CASRTPGQGFNEQFF,TGTGCCAGTAGAACCCCGGGACAGGGATTCAATGAGCAGTTCTTC
TRBV5-4,TRBJ2-7,-,15,many,CASSSTGQAPYEQYF,TGTGCCAGCAGCTCTACGGGGCAGGCCCCCTACGAGCAGTACTTC
TRBV6-1,TRBJ1-1,-,16,few,CASSTLQGTGNTEAFF,TGTGCCAGCAGTACACTCCAAGGGACGGGGAACACTGAAGCTTTCTTT
TRBV2,TRBJ1-6,TRBD1,16,-,CASRNPGQGDNSPLHF,TGTGCCAGCAGAAACCCGGGACAGGGAGATAATTCACCCCTCCACTTT
TRBV27,TRBJ2-1,-,15,-,CASRISDLSYNEQFF,TGTGCCAGCAGGATTAGCGACTTATCCTACAATGAGCAGTTCTTC
TRBV7-2,TRBJ1-5,-,13,many,CASSFERNQPQHF,TGTGCCAGCAGCTTTGAGAGGAATCAGCCCCAGCATTTT
TRBV5-8,TRBJ1-3,-,14,-,CASSLWTSGNTIYF,TGTGCCAGCAGCTTATGGACATCTGGAAACACCATATATTTT
TRBV11-3,TRBJ2-3,-,16,-,CASSLDLMGMTDTQYF,TGTGCCAGCAGCTTAGATCTGATGGGAATGACAGATACGCAGTATTTT
TRBV20-1,TRBJ2-7,-,13,-,CSAREAAYYEQYF,TGCAGTGCTAGAGAGGCAGCATACTACGAGCAGTACTTC
TRBV12-3/TRBV12-4,TRBJ2-3,TRBD1,15,-,CASSLILTGADTQYF,TGTGCCAGCAGTTTAATTTTGACAGGGGCAGATACGCAGTATTTT
TRBV30,TRBJ2-3,-,11,many,CAWTDTDTQYF,TGTGCCTGGACCGACACAGATACGCAGTATTTT
TRBV6-1,TRBJ1-2,TRBD1,13,few,CASSTGSLYGYTF,TGTGCCAGCTCGACAGGGTCTCTCTATGGCTACACCTTC
TRBV5-1,TRBJ1-2,-,15,many,CASSLSMVKGEGYTF,TGCGCCAGCAGCTTGTCCATGGTGAAGGGGGAAGGCTACACCTTC
TRBV9,TRBJ2-3,TRBD2,17,few,CASSAQPGLAGTDTQYF,TGTGCCAGCAGCGCTCAGCCGGGACTAGCGGGAACAGATACGCAGTATTTT
TRBV11-3,TRBJ1-1,TRBD1,20,-,CASSFVPEGQGTLYNTEAFF,TGTGCCAGCAGCTTTGTCCCGGAGGGACAGGGGACCTTATACAACACTGAAGCTTTCTTT
TRBV2,TRBJ1-4,-,14,-,CASSETQGTEKLFF,TGTGCCAGCAGTGAAACCCAGGGAACTGAAAAACTGTTTTTT
TRBV4-1,TRBJ1-1,-,15,many,CASSVRDSSGAEAFF,TGCGCCAGCAGCGTCCGGGACTCTAGTGGGGCTGAAGCTTTCTTT
TRBV28,TRBJ1-1,-,12,few,CASSWLTGEAFF,TGTGCCAGCAGTTGGCTAACAGGGGAAGCTTTCTTT
TRBV7-8,TRBJ2-1,-,14,many,CASSWDQAYNEQFF,TGTGCCAGCAGCTGGGACCAAGCCTACAATGAGCAGTTCTTC
TRBV5-1,TRBJ1-5,TRBD1,16,-,CASSPGGTGVGQPQHF,TGCGCCAGCAGCCCGGGGGGGACAGGGGTCGGCCAGCCCCAGCATTTT
TRBV6-1,TRBJ2-3,-,12,few,CSSSQTGDTQYF,TGTTCCAGCAGCCAGACAGGAGATACGCAGTATTTT
TRBV7-6,TRBJ1-6,-,13,few,CASSPNTGSPLHF,TGTGCCAGCAGCCCCAACACTGGTTCACCCCTCCACTTT
TRBV20-1,TRBJ2-4,-,13,many,CSAWTDDKNIQYF,TGCAGTGCTTGGACAGATGATAAAAACATTCAGTACTTC
TRBV20-1,TRBJ1-1,-,13,few,CSAMTLDSAEAFF,TGCAGTGCTATGACACTCGATTCGGCTGAAGCTTTCTTT
TRBV6-5,TRBJ2-1,-,14,many,CASSYAPDRDEQFF,TGTGCCAGCAGTTACGCCCCCGATAGGGATGAGCAGTTCTTC
TRBV7-6,TRBJ2-1,-,13,many,CASSPGLSNEQFF,TGTGCCAGCAGCCCCGGACTGTCTAATGAGCAGTTCTTC
TRBV28,TRBJ2-4,-,15,many,CASSAYTGNKNIQYF,TGTGCCAGCAGTGCCTACACAGGGAACAAAAACATTCAGTACTTC
TRBV28,TRBJ1-2,-,11,-,CATSWRLGYTF,TGTGCCACCAGTTGGCGTCTGGGCTACACCTTC
TRBV6-1,TRBJ2-5,-,14,-,CASSEAVGGETQYF,TGTGCCAGCAGTGAAGCCGTAGGGGGAGAGACCCAGTACTTC
TRBV6-5,TRBJ2-7,TRBD2,16,-,CASSYDAAGGPYEQYF,TGTGCCAGCAGTTACGACGCAGCGGGAGGACCCTACGAGCAGTACTTC
TRBV2,TRBJ1-2,-,14,many,CASSEFSANYGYTF,TGTGCCAGCAGTGAATTCAGCGCTAACTATGGCTACACCTTC
TRBV5-1,TRBJ2-1,TRBD2,16,many,CASSHTSGLTYNEQFF,TGCGCCAGCAGCCATACTAGCGGGTTAACCTACAATGAGCAGTTCTTC
TRBV7-8,TRBJ2-5,TRBD2,14,many,CASSKTSGQETQYF,TGTGCCAGCAGCAAGACTAGCGGACAAGAGACCCAGTACTTC
TRBV29-1,TRBJ2-2,-,12,many,CSVERDTGELFF,TGCAGCGTTGAACGTGACACCGGGGAGCTGTTTTTT
TRBV28,TRBJ1-5,-,12,few,CASTRGNQPQHF,TGTGCCAGCACCCGGGGCAATCAGCCCCAGCATTTT
TRBV30,TRBJ1-2,-,13,medium-sized,CAWSRGHNYGYTF,TGTGCCTGGAGTAGGGGACACAACTATGGCTACACCTTC
TRBV18,TRBJ2-5,-,11,many,CASAGEETQYF,TGTGCCAGCGCTGGGGAAGAGACCCAGTACTTC
TRBV19,TRBJ1-6,TRBD1,15,many,CASTETGQSGAPLHF,TGTGCCAGTACTGAGACGGGACAGTCCGGTGCACCCCTCCACTTT
TRBV7-3,TRBJ1-5,-,13,-,CASSYQPGQPQHF,TGTGCCAGCAGCTATCAGCCGGGACAGCCCCAGCATTTT